The entry that follows covers one T cell receptor (beta chain) sequence. The sample originates from a study of blood T cell repertoires in COVID-19. Study as a whole: T cells, B-cell-depleted T cells, or PBMCs supplied cDNA or gDNA.

J gave up 10 bases and V 6 bases, and 16 bases lay outside the gene matches. Germline CDR1 is PRHDT and CDR2 is FYEKMQ (reference sequence). The CDR3 consists of 17 residues. TCRdb keeps only in-frame clones here, not all; method: immunoSEQ multiplex PCR. The sample shows about 360,000 clones, roughly 86% of them seen only once. The rearrangement links TRBV13 to TRBJ1-4; TRBD1 aligns across 11 bases. The source is a man aged 30 to 45 who had recovered from COVID-19. What was sequenced was PBMCs or T cells enriched from blood (not recorded which). Here the CDR3 reads CASSKGQGAGFGGKLFF. The CDR3 nucleotides are TGTGCCAGCAGTAAAGGACAGGGGGCAGGGTTCGGTGGAAAACTGTTTTTT.